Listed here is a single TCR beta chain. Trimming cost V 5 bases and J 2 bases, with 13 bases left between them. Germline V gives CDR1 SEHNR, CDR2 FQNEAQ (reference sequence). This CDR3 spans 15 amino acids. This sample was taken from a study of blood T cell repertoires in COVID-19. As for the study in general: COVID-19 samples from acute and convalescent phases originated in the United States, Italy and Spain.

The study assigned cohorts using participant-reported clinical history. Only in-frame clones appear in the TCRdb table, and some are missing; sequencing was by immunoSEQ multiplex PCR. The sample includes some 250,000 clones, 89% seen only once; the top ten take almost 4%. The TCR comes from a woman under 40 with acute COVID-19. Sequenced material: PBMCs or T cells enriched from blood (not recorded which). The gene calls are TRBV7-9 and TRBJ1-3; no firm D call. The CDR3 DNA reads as TGTGCCAGCAGCCCTAGCGGGAGCCCTGGAAACACCATATATTTT. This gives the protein CASSPSGSPGNTIYF.